Listed below are T cell receptor beta chains from one sample, sequenced in a study of PD-1 blockade in classical Hodgkin lymphoma. Generated by immunoSEQ multiplex PCR, the TCRdb table keeps only in-frame clones and is missing some. The sample lists roughly 40,000 clones, approximately 87% occurring once. The input for sequencing was peripheral blood mononuclear cells (PBMCs), taken at baseline. The receptor set was obtained from a human donor with classical Hodgkin lymphoma. Both conserved end residues are part of each CDR3. The D gene is left open where the match is weak. Clone size, where shown, is once, few, many, or a class for clones that have expanded.

TRBV19	NA	TRBJ2-7	NA	TGTGCCAGTAGTATGGGACTTCCGAGAGGGTACGAGCAGTACTTC	CASSMGLPRGYEQYF
TRBV15	TRBD1	TRBJ2-4	NA	TGTGCCACCAGCGTAGACAGGGGCAAAAACATTCAGTACTTC	CATSVDRGKNIQYF
TRBV28	NA	TRBJ1-5	few	TGTGCCAGCAGGGTCTGGTCCAATCAGCCCCAGCATTTT	CASRVWSNQPQHF
TRBV7-3	NA	TRBJ2-5	NA	TGTGCCAGCAGCTTACCCGGGCGTCAAGAGACCCAGTACTTC	CASSLPGRQETQYF
TRBV4-3	NA	TRBJ1-3	NA	TGCGCCAGCAGCCAAGATGTACTCGCTGGAAACACCATATATTTT	CASSQDVLAGNTIYF
TRBV19	NA	TRBJ2-1	NA	TGTGCCAGTAGTATACCCCAAAGGAGTCTGGGTTACAATGAGCAGTTCTTC	CASSIPQRSLGYNEQFF
TRBV28	NA	TRBJ2-7	NA	TGTGCCAGCAGTTTTGGCTACGAGCAGTACTTC	CASSFGYEQYF
TRBV5-6	NA	TRBJ2-4	once	TGTGCCAGCAGCTTTTCGGCTGGGGCCAAAAACATTCAGTACTTC	CASSFSAGAKNIQYF
TRBV6-1	NA	TRBJ2-5	once	TGTGCCAGCAGTGAAGCGGGGCTGGCAGGGGCGCAAGAGACCCAGTACTTC	CASSEAGLAGAQETQYF
TRBV19	NA	TRBJ2-7	NA	TGTGCCAGTAGGTTGCGCAGGGAGTCATACGAGCAGTACTTC	CASRLRRESYEQYF
TRBV5-1	NA	TRBJ1-3	NA	TGCGCCAGCAGCCCGGGGGCATCAGGAAACACCATATATTTT	CASSPGASGNTIYF
TRBV7-2	NA	TRBJ2-7	NA	TGTGCCAGCAGCGATAGGGACTTCGCTTACGAGCAGTACTTC	CASSDRDFAYEQYF
TRBV5-1	TRBD2	TRBJ2-3	NA	TGCGCCAGCAGCTTGAGGGTCGGGACTAGCGCCGGGTCGCAGTATTTT	CASSLRVGTSAGSQYF
TRBV23-1	NA	TRBJ1-1	NA	TGCGCCAGCAGTCAATCGGGCTGGGGGCGTTTGACTGAAGCTTTCTTT	CASSQSGWGRLTEAFF
TRBV7-9	NA	TRBJ2-1	NA	TGTGCCAGCAGCCCTACAGGGCGTCAATACAATGAGCAGTTCTTC	CASSPTGRQYNEQFF
TRBV6-5	NA	TRBJ2-1	NA	TGTGCCAGCAGCTACGACGAGCGGTACAATGAGCAGTTCTTC	CASSYDERYNEQFF
TRBV6-6	NA	TRBJ1-2	NA	TGTGCCAGCAGCGCCCTCGAGGAAAACTATGGCTACACCTTC	CASSALEENYGYTF
TRBV6-6	NA	TRBJ1-5	NA	TGTGCCAGCAGTTATAGGTATAGCAATCAGCCCCAGCATTTT	CASSYRYSNQPQHF
TRBV6-6	NA	TRBJ1-4	NA	TGTGCCAGCAGTTTACGGGGCTGGGAAAAACTGTTTTTT	CASSLRGWEKLFF
TRBV18	TRBD1	TRBJ1-5	NA	TGTGCCAGCTCCCTACCGGGGCAGGGGGTAGGTCAGCCCCAGCATTTT	CASSLPGQGVGQPQHF
TRBV20-1	NA	TRBJ1-2	NA	TGCAGTGCTAGACTAGGCGGTGGCTACACCTTC	CSARLGGGYTF
TRBV7-2	NA	TRBJ2-7	NA	TGTGCCAGCAGCCCCCGAGCGAGTAGCGAAATCCACGAGCAGTACTTC	CASSPRASSEIHEQYF
TRBV15	TRBD1	TRBJ1-2	NA	TGTGCCACCAGATTCGGACAGGGGGCTGGTGGCTACACCTTC	CATRFGQGAGGYTF
TRBV11-3	TRBD1	TRBJ1-2	NA	TGTGCCAGCAGCTTACAGGGGGGGGACAGGGATGGCTACACCTTC	CASSLQGGDRDGYTF
TRBV7-7	TRBD2	TRBJ2-1	NA	TGTGCTAGCAGTGTACTAGCGGGGGGGAACAATGAGCAGTTCTTC	CASSVLAGGNNEQFF
TRBV5-1	TRBD1	TRBJ1-1	NA	TGCGCCAGCAGCCCAGGACAGGGGGCTTTCTTT	CASSPGQGAFF
TRBV27	NA	TRBJ2-7	NA	TGTGCCAGCAGGGCCCCGCGCCCCCCCTACGAGCAGTACTTC	CASRAPRPPYEQYF
TRBV28	NA	TRBJ2-3	once	TGTGCCAGCGGGGCCTTACGCGGCACAGATACGCAGTATTTT	CASGALRGTDTQYF
TRBV9	TRBD2	TRBJ2-2	NA	TGTGCCAGCAGCCCCCTGGGGGGGTTCGGGGAGCTGTTTTTT	CASSPLGGFGELFF
TRBV9	TRBD1	TRBJ1-5	once	TGTGCCAGCAGCGACCGGGACAGAAATCAGCCCCAGCATTTT	CASSDRDRNQPQHF
TRBV18	TRBD1	TRBJ1-2	NA	TGTGCCAGCTCACCCCCGGGACAGGGGAACTATGGCTACACCTTC	CASSPPGQGNYGYTF
TRBV5-1	NA	TRBJ1-6	NA	TGCGCCAGCAGCTTTCCCCGCAATAATTCACCCCTCCACTTT	CASSFPRNNSPLHF
TRBV28	TRBD1	TRBJ1-2	NA	TGTGCCAGCAGTTCGTTAAAGGACAGGGGGACTGGTTCCTACTATGGCTACACCTTC	CASSSLKDRGTGSYYGYTF
TRBV19	TRBD1	TRBJ2-2	NA	TGTGCCAGTAATAACGACAGGGGTGGGGAGCTGTTTTTT	CASNNDRGGELFF
TRBV9	NA	TRBJ1-5	NA	TGTGCCAGCAGCGTAGAGGGGAGCATCAATCAGCCCCAGCATTTT	CASSVEGSINQPQHF